This TCR beta chain is from a study of OX40 agonist ivuxolimab in advanced cancers. Overall study context: The dose-escalation cohort was about 80% male, with a mean age of about 58 years, ranging about 23 to 80.

Comments on this clone: Its antigen is unknown.

V lost 5 bases to trimming and J lost 6 bases, with 17 bases between them. This CDR3 comprises 14 residues. Germline V gene data show CDR1 as SEHNR and CDR2 as FQNEAQ (reference sequence). General study points: Expanded clones tended on average to be more numerous among CD8+ T cells than CD4+.

Some clones are missing from TCRdb's copy, which holds only in-frame ones; the method was immunoSEQ multiplex PCR. The sample yields about 77,000 clones, around 86% seen once. Here the sequenced sample was CD4+ or CD8+ T cells sorted from blood, taken in a trial of the OX40 agonist ivuxolimab. The chain joins TRBV7-9 to TRBJ2-7; possibly TRBD1 or TRBD2 for D (5 bases each). The receptor comes from an adult with an advanced solid tumor such as melanoma, head and neck, liver or kidney cancer. The CDR3 sequence is CASSIGPGRSEQYF. The CDR3 nucleotides read TGTGCCAGCAGCATTGGACCGGGACGGAGCGAGCAGTACTTC.